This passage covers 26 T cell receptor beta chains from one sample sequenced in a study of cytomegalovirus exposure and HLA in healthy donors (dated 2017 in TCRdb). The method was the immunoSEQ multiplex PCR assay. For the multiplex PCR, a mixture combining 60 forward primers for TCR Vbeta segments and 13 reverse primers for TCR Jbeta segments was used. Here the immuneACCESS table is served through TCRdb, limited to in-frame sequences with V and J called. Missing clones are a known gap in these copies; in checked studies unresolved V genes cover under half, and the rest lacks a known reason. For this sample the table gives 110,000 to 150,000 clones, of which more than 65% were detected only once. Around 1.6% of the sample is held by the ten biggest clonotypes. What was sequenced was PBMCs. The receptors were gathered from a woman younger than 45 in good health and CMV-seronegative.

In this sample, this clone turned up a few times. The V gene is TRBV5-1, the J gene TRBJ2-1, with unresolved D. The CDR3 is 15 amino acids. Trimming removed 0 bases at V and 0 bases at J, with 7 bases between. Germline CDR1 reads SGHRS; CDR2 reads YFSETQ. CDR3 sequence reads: CASSLDSGSYNEQFF. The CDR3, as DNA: TGCGCCAGCAGCTTGGATTCGGGCTCCTACAATGAGCAGTTCTTC.

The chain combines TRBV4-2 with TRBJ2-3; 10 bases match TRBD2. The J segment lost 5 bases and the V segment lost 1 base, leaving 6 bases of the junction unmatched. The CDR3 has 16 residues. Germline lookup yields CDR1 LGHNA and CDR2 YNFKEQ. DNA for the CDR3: TGTGCCAGCAGCCAAGGGCTAGCGGGAGTCGGAGATACGCAGTATTTT. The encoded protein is CASSQGLAGVGDTQYF.

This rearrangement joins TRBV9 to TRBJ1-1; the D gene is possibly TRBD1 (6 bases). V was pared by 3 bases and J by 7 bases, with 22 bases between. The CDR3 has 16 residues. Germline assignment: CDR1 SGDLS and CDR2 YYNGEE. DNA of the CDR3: TGTGCCAGCAGCGCTGGCTCGACCCGGGACACTTGTGAAGCTTTCTTT. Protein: CASSAGSTRDTCEAFF.

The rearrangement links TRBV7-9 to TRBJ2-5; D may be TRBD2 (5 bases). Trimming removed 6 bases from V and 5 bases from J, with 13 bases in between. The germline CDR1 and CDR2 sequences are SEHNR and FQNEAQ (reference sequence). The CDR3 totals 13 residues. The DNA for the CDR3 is TGTGCCAGCAGGGCTCTAGCTAGCGAGACCCAGTACTTC. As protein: CASRALASETQYF.

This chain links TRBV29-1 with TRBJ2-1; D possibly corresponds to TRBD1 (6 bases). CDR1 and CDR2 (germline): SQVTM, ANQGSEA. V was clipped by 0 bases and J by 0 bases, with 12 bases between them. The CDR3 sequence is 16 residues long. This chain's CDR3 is CSVEEGAGHSYNEQFF. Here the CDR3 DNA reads TGCAGCGTTGAAGAGGGGGCGGGCCACTCCTACAATGAGCAGTTCTTC.

CDR3: CASRLTGGRFFDEQFF. DNA of the CDR3: TGTGCCAGCAGATTAACGGGGGGGCGCTTTTTCGATGAGCAGTTCTTC. The J gene is TRBJ2-1, the V gene TRBV2, with 8 bases that match TRBD2. This CDR3 spans 16 amino acids. J lost 8 bases, V lost 6 bases, and 15 bases had no gene match. Germline lookup yields CDR1 SNHLY and CDR2 FYNNEI.

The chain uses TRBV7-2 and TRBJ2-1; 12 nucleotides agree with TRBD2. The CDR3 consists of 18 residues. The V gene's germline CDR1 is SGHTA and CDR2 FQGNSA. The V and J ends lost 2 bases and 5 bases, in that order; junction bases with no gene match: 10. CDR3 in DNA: TGTGCCAGCAGCTTATGGTTTATACGGACTAGCGGGGACAATGAGCAGTTCTTC. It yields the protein CASSLWFIRTSGDNEQFF.

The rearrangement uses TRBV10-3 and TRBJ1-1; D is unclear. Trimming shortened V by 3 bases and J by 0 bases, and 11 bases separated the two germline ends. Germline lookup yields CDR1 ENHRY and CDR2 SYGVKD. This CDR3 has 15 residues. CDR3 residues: CAISDTDNMNTEAFF. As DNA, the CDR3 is TGTGCCATCAGTGACACAGACAACATGAACACTGAAGCTTTCTTT.

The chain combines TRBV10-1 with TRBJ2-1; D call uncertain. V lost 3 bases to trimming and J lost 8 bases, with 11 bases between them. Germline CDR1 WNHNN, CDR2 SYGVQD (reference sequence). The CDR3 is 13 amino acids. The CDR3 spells CASSDGYGYEQFF. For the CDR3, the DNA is TGCGCCAGCAGTGATGGATACGGGTATGAGCAGTTCTTC.

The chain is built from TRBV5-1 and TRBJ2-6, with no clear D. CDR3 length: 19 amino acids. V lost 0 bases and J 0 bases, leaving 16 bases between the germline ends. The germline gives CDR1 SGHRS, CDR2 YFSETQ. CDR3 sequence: CASSLVGGVTISGANVLTF. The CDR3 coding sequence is TGCGCCAGCAGCTTGGTAGGCGGCGTCACGATCTCTGGGGCCAACGTCCTGACTTTC.

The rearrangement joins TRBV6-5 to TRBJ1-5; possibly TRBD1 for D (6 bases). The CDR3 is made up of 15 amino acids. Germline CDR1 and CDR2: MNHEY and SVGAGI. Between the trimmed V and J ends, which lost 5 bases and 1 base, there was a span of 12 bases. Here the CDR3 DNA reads TGTGCCAGCAGTGTAAATCAGGGGAGCAATCAGCCCCAGCATTTT. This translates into CASSVNQGSNQPQHF.

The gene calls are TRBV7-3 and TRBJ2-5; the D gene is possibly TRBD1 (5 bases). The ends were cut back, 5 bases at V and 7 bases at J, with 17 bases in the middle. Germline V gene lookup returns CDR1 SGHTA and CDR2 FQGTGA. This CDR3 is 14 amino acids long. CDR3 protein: CASSPDSLLGTQYF. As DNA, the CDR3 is TGTGCCAGCAGCCCCGACAGCCTCCTGGGGACCCAGTACTTC.

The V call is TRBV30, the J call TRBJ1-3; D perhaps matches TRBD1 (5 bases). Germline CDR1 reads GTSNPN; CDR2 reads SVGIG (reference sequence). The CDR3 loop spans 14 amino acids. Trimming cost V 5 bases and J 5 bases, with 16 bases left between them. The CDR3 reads CAWGPPGGRNTIYF. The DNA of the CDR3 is TGTGCCTGGGGCCCGCCCGGGGGGAGAAACACCATATATTTT. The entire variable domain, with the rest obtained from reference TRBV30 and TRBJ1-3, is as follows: SQTIHQWPATLVQPVGSPLSLECTVEGTSNPNLYWYRQAAGRGLQLLFYSVGIGQISSEVPQNLSASRPQDRQFILSSKKLLLSDSGFYLCAWGPPGGRNTIYFGEGSWLTVV.

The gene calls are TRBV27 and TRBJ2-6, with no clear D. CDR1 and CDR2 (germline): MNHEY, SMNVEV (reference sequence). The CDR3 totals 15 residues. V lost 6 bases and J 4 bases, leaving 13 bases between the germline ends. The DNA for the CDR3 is TGTGCCAGCAGGAGCAGGCCCCACGGGGCCAACGTCCTGACTTTC. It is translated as CASRSRPHGANVLTF.

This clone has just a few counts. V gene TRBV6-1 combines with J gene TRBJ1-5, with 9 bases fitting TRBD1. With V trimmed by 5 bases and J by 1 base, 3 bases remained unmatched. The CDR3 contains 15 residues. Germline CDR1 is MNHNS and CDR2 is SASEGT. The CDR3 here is CASSHRGQSNQPQHF. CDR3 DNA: TGTGCCAGCAGTCACAGGGGGCAGAGCAATCAGCCCCAGCATTTT.

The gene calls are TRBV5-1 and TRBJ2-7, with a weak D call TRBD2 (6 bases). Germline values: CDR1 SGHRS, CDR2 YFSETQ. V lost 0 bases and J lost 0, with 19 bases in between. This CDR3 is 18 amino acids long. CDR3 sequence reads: CASSLVFRDSIDSYEQYF. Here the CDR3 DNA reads TGCGCCAGCAGCTTGGTTTTCCGGGACTCCATCGACTCCTACGAGCAGTACTTC.

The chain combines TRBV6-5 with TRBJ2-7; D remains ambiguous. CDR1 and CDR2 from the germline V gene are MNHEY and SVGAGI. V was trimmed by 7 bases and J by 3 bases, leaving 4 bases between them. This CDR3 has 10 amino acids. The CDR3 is CASNHYEQYF. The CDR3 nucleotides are TGTGCCAGCAATCACTACGAGCAGTACTTC.

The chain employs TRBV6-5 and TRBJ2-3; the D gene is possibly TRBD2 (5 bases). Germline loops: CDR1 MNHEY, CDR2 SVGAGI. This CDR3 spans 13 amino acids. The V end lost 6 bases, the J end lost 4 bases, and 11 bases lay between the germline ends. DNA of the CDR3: TGTGCCAGCAGATCTCGGGGTCCAGATACGCAGTATTTT. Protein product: CASRSRGPDTQYF.

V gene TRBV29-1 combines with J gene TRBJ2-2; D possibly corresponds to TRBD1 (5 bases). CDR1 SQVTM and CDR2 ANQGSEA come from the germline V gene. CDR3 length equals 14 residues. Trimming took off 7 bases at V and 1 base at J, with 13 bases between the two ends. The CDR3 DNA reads TGCAGCGCGGCCTACAGGATGAACACCGGGGAGCTGTTTTTT. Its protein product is CSAAYRMNTGELFF.

CDR3 amino acids: CASSTPSGAGSETQYF. The CDR3 DNA reads as TGTGCCAGCAGTACCCCATCTGGAGCGGGATCTGAGACCCAGTACTTC. V usage is TRBV28 and J usage is TRBJ2-5, with 7 nucleotides matching TRBD2. Germline CDR1 and CDR2: MDHEN and SYDVKM. This CDR3 spans 16 amino acids. Trimming cost V 5 bases and J 5 bases; bases outside gene matches: 14.

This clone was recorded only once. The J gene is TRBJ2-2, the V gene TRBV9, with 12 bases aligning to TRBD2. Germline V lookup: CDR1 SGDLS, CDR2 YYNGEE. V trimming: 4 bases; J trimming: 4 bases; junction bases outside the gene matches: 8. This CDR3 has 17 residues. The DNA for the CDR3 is TGTGCCAGCAGCCTCGGACTAGCGGGGTTGGGCACCGGGGAGCTGTTTTTT. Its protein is CASSLGLAGLGTGELFF. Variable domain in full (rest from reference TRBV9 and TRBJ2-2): DSGVTQTPKHLITATGQRVTLRCSPRSGDLSVYWYQQSLDQGLQFLIQYYNGEERAKGNILERFSAQQFPDLHSELNLSSLELGDSALYFCASSLGLAGLGTGELFFGEGSRLTVL.

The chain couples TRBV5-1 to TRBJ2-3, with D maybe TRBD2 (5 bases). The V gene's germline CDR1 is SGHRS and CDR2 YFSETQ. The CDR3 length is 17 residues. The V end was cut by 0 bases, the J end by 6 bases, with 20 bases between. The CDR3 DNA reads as TGCGCCAGCAGCTTGGAAAGGCCGCGGGCCCCTTGGGATACGCAGTATTTT. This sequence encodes CASSLERPRAPWDTQYF.

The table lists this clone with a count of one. The CDR3 protein is CASSSAAGGYEQYF. The CDR3 nucleotides read TGTGCCAGCAGCTCGGCAGCGGGCGGCTACGAGCAGTACTTC. The V gene is TRBV7-2, the J gene TRBJ2-7, with D perhaps TRBD2 (6 bases). Germline assignment: CDR1 SGHTA and CDR2 FQGNSA. V was cut by 4 bases and J by 3 bases, with 13 bases left in between. CDR3 length equals 14 residues.

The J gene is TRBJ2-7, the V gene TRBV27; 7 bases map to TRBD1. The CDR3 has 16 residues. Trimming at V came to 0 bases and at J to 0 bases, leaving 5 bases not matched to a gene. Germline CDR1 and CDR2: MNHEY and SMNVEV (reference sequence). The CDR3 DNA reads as TGTGCCAGCAGTTTATCAGGGGGCTTCAGCTCCTACGAGCAGTACTTC. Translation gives CASSLSGGFSSYEQYF.

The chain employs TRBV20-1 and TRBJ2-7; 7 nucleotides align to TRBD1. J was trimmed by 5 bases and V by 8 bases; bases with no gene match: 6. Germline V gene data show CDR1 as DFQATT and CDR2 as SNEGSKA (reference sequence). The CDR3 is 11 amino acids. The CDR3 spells CSWQGDHEQYF. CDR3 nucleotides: TGCAGTTGGCAGGGGGACCACGAGCAGTACTTC.

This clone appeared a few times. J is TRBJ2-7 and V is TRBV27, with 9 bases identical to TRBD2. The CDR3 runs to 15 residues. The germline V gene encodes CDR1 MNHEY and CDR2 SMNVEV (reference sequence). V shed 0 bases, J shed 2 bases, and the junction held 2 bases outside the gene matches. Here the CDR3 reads CASSLSLAGAYEQYF. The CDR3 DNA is TGTGCCAGCAGTTTATCGTTAGCGGGAGCCTACGAGCAGTACTTC.